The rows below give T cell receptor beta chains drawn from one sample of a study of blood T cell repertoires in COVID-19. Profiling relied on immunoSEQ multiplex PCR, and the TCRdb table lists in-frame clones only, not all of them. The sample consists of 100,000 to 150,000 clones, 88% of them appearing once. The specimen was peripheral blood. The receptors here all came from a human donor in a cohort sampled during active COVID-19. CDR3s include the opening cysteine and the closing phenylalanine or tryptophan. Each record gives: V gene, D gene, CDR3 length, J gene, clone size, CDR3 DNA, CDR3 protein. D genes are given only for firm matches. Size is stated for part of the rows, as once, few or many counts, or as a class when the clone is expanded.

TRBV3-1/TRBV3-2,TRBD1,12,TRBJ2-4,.,TGTGCCAGCAGCCCGACAGGGAACATTCAGTACTTC,CASSPTGNIQYF
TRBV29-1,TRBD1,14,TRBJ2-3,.,TGCAGCGTTGAGGCTAGGACAGGGCGAGATACGCAGTATTTT,CSVEARTGRDTQYF
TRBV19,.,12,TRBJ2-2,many,TGTGCGGGGGGTCCGAACACCGGGGAGCTGTTTTTT,CAGGPNTGELFF
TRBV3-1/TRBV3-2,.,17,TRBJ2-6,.,TGTGCCAGCAGCCCTACGACAGCCCTCTCTGGGGCCAACGTCCTGACTTTC,CASSPTTALSGANVLTF
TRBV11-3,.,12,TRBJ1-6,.,TGTGCCAGCACCCCCGGGGGTTCACCCCTCCACTTT,CASTPGGSPLHF
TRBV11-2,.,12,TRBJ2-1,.,TGTGCCAGCAGCCCCTATCGCAATGAGCAGTTCTTC,CASSPYRNEQFF
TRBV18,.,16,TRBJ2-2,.,TGTGCCAGCTCACCACGGTACGGACAGACCACCGGGGAGCTGTTTTTT,CASSPRYGQTTGELFF
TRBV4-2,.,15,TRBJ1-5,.,TGTGCCAGCAGCCAAGACTCGGGGAATCGGAGGCCCCAGCATTTT,CASSQDSGNRRPQHF
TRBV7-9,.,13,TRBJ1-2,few,TGTGCCAGCAGCTCCACGATTACCCGGGGCTACACCTTC,CASSSTITRGYTF
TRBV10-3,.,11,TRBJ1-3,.,TGTGCCATCACCACTGGAAACACCATATATTTT,CAITTGNTIYF
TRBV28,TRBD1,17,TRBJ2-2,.,TGTGCCAGCAGTGGACTTAGGGGACAGGGTATTGTCGGGGAGCTGTTTTTT,CASSGLRGQGIVGELFF
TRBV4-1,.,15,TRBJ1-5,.,TGCGCCAGCAGCGTAGACTTATATAGCAATCAGCCCCAGCATTTT,CASSVDLYSNQPQHF
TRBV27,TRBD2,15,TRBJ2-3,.,TGTGCCAGCAGTTACCGCGGGGGAGGCACAGATACGCAGTATTTT,CASSYRGGGTDTQYF
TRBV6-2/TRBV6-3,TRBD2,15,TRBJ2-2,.,TGTGCCAGCAGTTACAGGCGGGGGGACACCGGGGAGCTGTTTTTT,CASSYRRGDTGELFF
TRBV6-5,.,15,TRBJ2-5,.,TGTGCCAGCAGTTACTTTGAGGACGCGGGAGAGACCCAGTACTTC,CASSYFEDAGETQYF
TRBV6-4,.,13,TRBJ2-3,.,TGTGCCAGCGGAGCGGGCCACACAGATACGCAGTATTTT,CASGAGHTDTQYF
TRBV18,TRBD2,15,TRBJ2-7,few,TGTGCCAGCTCACCATCCCCGGCGGGGGTGGACGAGCAGTACTTC,CASSPSPAGVDEQYF
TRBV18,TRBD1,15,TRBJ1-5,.,TGTGCCAGCTCACTAAGTACAGGGGGCAATCAGCCCCAGCATTTT,CASSLSTGGNQPQHF
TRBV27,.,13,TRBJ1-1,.,TGTGCCAGCAGTTCACGGGAGGGCACTGAAGCTTTCTTT,CASSSREGTEAFF
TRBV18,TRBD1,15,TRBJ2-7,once,TGTGCCAGCTCGTCGACAGGGGGTGGACCCTACGAGCAGTACTTC,CASSSTGGGPYEQYF
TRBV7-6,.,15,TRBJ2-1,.,TGTGCCAGCAGCTTCAATAGGGCTAGCGAGGGTGAGCAGTTCTTC,CASSFNRASEGEQFF
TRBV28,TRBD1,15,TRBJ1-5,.,TGTGCCAGCAGGAGGACAGGGGTGAGCAATCAGCCCCAGCATTTT,CASRRTGVSNQPQHF
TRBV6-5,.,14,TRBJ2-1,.,TGTGCCAGCAGGGCGGTCGGGTCCTACAATGAGCAGTTCTTC,CASRAVGSYNEQFF
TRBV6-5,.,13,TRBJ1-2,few,TGTGCCAGCAGTTACGGCCATAAGTATGGCTACACCTTC,CASSYGHKYGYTF
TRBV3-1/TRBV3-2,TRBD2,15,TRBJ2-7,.,TGTGCCAGCAGCCAAGGACTAGCGGGAGATTACGAGCAGTACTTC,CASSQGLAGDYEQYF
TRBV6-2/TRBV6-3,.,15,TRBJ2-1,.,TGTGCCAGCAGTTCTTTACAGGCCTACTACAATGAGCAGTTCTTC,CASSSLQAYYNEQFF
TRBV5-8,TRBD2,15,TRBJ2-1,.,TGTGCCAGCAGCCACGGGACTAGCGGGCGGAATGAGCAGTTCTTC,CASSHGTSGRNEQFF
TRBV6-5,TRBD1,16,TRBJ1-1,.,TGTGCCAGCAGTTACTCGCCGGGACAGGTATCATTTGAAGCTTTCTTT,CASSYSPGQVSFEAFF
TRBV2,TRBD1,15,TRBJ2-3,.,TGTGCCAGCAGTTTACACAGGGGTGTGGCAGATACGCAGTATTTT,CASSLHRGVADTQYF
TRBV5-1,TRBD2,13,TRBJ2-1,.,TGCGCCAGCAGGGAAAGCGGGGGCAATGAGCAGTTCTTC,CASRESGGNEQFF
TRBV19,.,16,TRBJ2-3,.,TGTGCCAGTAGTATTTTTACCGGCCAGGCGGGAGATACGCAGTATTTT,CASSIFTGQAGDTQYF
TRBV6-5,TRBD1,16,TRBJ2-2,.,TGTGCCAGCAGTTACTCGGACAGGGATAACACCGGGGAGCTGTTTTTT,CASSYSDRDNTGELFF
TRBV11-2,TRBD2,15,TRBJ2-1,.,TGTGCCAGCAGACAACTAGCGGGGAACTACAATGAGCAGTTCTTC,CASRQLAGNYNEQFF
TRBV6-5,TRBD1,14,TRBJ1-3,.,TGTGCCAGCAGCCAGGGGGCCGGTGGAAACACCATATATTTT,CASSQGAGGNTIYF
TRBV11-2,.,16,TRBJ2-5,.,TGTGCCAGCAGCAATCCCGGGCTAGCCGCTTTAGGGACCCAGTACTTC,CASSNPGLAALGTQYF
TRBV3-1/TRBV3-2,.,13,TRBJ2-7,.,TGTGCCAGCAGCCTCGCGGAAGCCTACGAGCAGTACTTC,CASSLAEAYEQYF
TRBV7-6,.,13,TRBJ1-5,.,TGTGCCAGCAGCTCGACCGGGGGGCAGCCCCAGCATTTT,CASSSTGGQPQHF
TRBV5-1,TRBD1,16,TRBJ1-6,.,TGCGCCAGCAGCTTGGCTGGGACAGCCAGAAATTCACCCCTCCACTTT,CASSLAGTARNSPLHF
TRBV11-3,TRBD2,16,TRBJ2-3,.,TGTGCCAGCAGCTTTCTAGCGGGGGGGAGGACAGATACGCAGTATTTT,CASSFLAGGRTDTQYF
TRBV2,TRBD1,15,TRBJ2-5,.,TGTGCCAGCAGTGATAGAGGGCAGGGGGCAGAGACCCAGTACTTC,CASSDRGQGAETQYF
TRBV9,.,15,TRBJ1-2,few,TGTGCCAGCAGCGCTGGAAACGGGGCTAACTATGGCTACACCTTC,CASSAGNGANYGYTF
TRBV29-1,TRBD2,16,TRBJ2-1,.,TGCAGCGTACGAGCCCCAACCACTGGCGGGAGTTATGAGCAGTTCTTC,CSVRAPTTGGSYEQFF
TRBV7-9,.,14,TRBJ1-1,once,TGTGCCAGCAGCGCCTCGAAACATGGCACTGAAGCTTTCTTT,CASSASKHGTEAFF
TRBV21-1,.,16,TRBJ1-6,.,TGTGCCAGCAGCAAGTTCTGGTATCGGGATAATTCACCCCTCCACTTT,CASSKFWYRDNSPLHF
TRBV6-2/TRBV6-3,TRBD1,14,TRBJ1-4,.,TGTGCCAGCACCCCGAGAGGGACAGCAGGAAAACTGTTTTTT,CASTPRGTAGKLFF
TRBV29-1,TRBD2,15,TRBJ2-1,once,TGCAGCGTCCACAGTTTAGCGGGGTCCTACAATGAGCAGTTCTTC,CSVHSLAGSYNEQFF